Below are 13 T cell receptor beta chains sequenced from a single sample in a study of blood T cell repertoires in COVID-19. TCRdb keeps only in-frame clones here, not all; method: immunoSEQ multiplex PCR. The data show over 80,000 clones, approximately 90% seen once. Sequenced: peripheral blood. The source is a middle-aged man with acute or convalescent COVID-19.

CDR3 amino acids: CASSPPGGSGAFF. Written as DNA, the CDR3 is TGTGCCAGCAGCCCTCCAGGGGGTAGTGGAGCTTTCTTT. This rearrangement joins TRBV7-6 to TRBJ1-1; 7 nucleotides agree with TRBD1. The CDR3 is 13 amino acids. Per germline, CDR1 SGHVS and CDR2 FNYEAQ. V shed 5 bases, J shed 10 bases, and the junction held 10 bases outside the gene matches.

The sample holds one count of this clone. The chain links TRBV19 to TRBJ1-2, with D hard to call. V dropped 10 bases and J dropped 4 bases, with 19 bases sitting between them. This CDR3 is 14 amino acids long. Germline V gene lookup returns CDR1 LNHDA and CDR2 SQIVND (reference sequence). CDR3 coding DNA: TGTGCCACCCCGCGGCGGGTAATTGCCTATGGCTACACCTTC. Translated: CATPRRVIAYGYTF.

V gene TRBV5-4 combines with J gene TRBJ2-3, with 8 nucleotides matching TRBD2. Trimming at V came to 0 bases and at J to 6 bases, leaving 3 bases not matched to a gene. The CDR3 contains 14 residues. Germline V gene lookup returns CDR1 SGHNT and CDR2 YYREEE (reference sequence). The CDR3 nucleotides read TGTGCCAGCAGCTTGGCGGGGGGGCGGGATACGCAGTATTTT. This gives the protein CASSLAGGRDTQYF. Full variable domain (remainder filled in from reference TRBV5-4 and TRBJ2-3): ETGVTQSPTHLIKTRGQQVTLRCSSQSGHNTVSWYQQALGQGPQFIFQYYREEENGRGNFPPRFSGLQFPNYSSELNVNALELDDSALYLCASSLAGGRDTQYFGPGTRLTVL.

This chain connects TRBV5-6 to TRBJ1-1; unclear D gene. The ends were cut back, 1 base at V and 2 bases at J, with 15 bases in the middle. Germline values: CDR1 SGHDT, CDR2 YYEEEE. CDR3 length: 16 residues. The CDR3 is CASSLFGTALNTEAFF. CDR3 bases: TGTGCCAGCAGCTTGTTTGGTACAGCTCTAAACACTGAAGCTTTCTTT.

This chain links TRBV29-1 with TRBJ1-3, with a weak D call TRBD1 (5 bases). V lost 7 bases, J lost 4 bases, and 14 bases lay in between. There are 13 residues in the CDR3. The germline CDR1 and CDR2 sequences are SQVTM and ANQGSEA. For the CDR3, the DNA is TGCAGCGGGGGGATGGGCCGCGGAAACACCATATATTTT. Translated: CSGGMGRGNTIYF.

The genes are TRBV30 and TRBJ2-1; 8 nucleotides agree with TRBD2. V lost 4 bases, J lost 3 bases, and 5 bases stayed unmatched. The germline V gene encodes CDR1 GTSNPN and CDR2 SVGIG (reference sequence). CDR3 length equals 14 residues. CDR3 loop: CAWMAGGGYNEQFF. CDR3 sequence (DNA): TGTGCCTGGATGGCGGGAGGTGGCTACAATGAGCAGTTCTTC.

V is TRBV19 and J is TRBJ2-1; 10 nucleotides line up with TRBD1. This CDR3 is 14 amino acids long. The V and J ends lost 5 bases and 8 bases, in that order; junction bases with no gene match: 6. Per germline, CDR1 LNHDA and CDR2 SQIVND (reference sequence). CDR3 bases: TGTGCCAGTAGTTCACGGACAGGGGGGTATGAGCAGTTCTTC. Residues: CASSSRTGGYEQFF. The full variable domain, completed using reference TRBV19 and TRBJ2-1, is DGGITQSPKYLFRKEGQNVTLSCEQNLNHDAMYWYRQDPGQGLRLIYYSQIVNDFQKGDIAEGYSVSREKKESFPLTVTSAQKNPTAFYLCASSSRTGGYEQFFGPGTRLTVL.

The chain carries TRBV3-1 (or the pseudogene TRBV3-2) and TRBJ2-4, with 8 bases aligning to TRBD2. Germline CDR1 reads LGHDT; CDR2 reads YNNKEL (reference sequence). The V gene end was trimmed by 1 base and the J gene end by 4 bases; junction bases not matched to a gene: 12. CDR3 length equals 18 residues. CDR3 region: CASSQVAGGLIGKNIQYF. The CDR3 nucleotides are TGTGCCAGCAGCCAAGTGGCGGGGGGCCTTATTGGAAAAAACATTCAGTACTTC.

This CDR3 reads CASSLGTRNEKLFF. The CDR3 nucleotides are TGTGCCAGCAGCTTAGGGACACGTAATGAAAAACTGTTTTTT. V usage is TRBV7-3 and J usage is TRBJ1-4; possibly TRBD1 for D (6 bases). The V gene lost 2 bases and the J gene lost 4 bases, with 8 bases spanning the gap. CDR3 length: 14 residues. CDR1 and CDR2 from the germline V gene are SGHTA and FQGTGA.

CDR3 nucleotides: TGTGCCAGCAGTTCGGGGGTTAGCAATCAGCCCCAGCATTTT. This sequence encodes CASSSGVSNQPQHF. The rearrangement links TRBV6-5 to TRBJ1-5; TRBD1 might be the D (5 bases). Germline loops: CDR1 MNHEY, CDR2 SVGAGI. The CDR3 sequence is 14 residues long. The V gene lost 4 bases and the J gene lost 0 bases, with 7 bases spanning the gap.

This rearrangement joins TRBV28 to TRBJ2-5; possibly TRBD2 for D (6 bases). The CDR3 is 13 amino acids. CDR1 MDHEN and CDR2 SYDVKM come from the germline V gene. The CDR3: CGSVGGYQETQYF. CDR3 bases: TGTGGGTCAGTCGGGGGTTACCAAGAGACCCAGTACTTC.

The chain links TRBV5-6 to TRBJ2-3; 7 nucleotides agree with TRBD2. With V trimmed by 3 bases and J by 2 bases, 6 bases remained unmatched. The V gene's germline CDR1 is SGHDT and CDR2 YYEEEE. This CDR3 spans 15 amino acids. CDR3 DNA: TGTGCCAGCAGCTCCGCTAGCGGATCCACAGATACGCAGTATTTT. Residues: CASSSASGSTDTQYF.

The chain joins TRBV19 to TRBJ1-2, with TRBD1 matching 10 bases. In germline, CDR1 is LNHDA, CDR2 SQIVND (reference sequence). Trimming at V came to 4 bases and at J to 7 bases, leaving 9 bases not matched to a gene. This CDR3 contains 15 residues. DNA of the CDR3: TGTGCCAGTAGTACGACAGGGGGCGAGACAGGTGGCTACACCTTC. Its translation: CASSTTGGETGGYTF.